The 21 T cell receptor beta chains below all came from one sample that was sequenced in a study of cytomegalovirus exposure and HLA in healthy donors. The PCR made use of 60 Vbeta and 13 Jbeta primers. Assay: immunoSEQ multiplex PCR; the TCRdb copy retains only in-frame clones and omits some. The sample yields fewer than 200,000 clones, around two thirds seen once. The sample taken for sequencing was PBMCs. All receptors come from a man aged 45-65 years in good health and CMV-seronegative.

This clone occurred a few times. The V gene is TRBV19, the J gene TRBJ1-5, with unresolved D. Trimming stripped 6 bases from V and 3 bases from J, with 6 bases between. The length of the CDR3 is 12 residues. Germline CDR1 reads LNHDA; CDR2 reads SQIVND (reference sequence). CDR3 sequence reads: CASRQNNQPQHF. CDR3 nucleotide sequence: TGTGCCAGTAGACAGAACAATCAGCCCCAGCATTTT.

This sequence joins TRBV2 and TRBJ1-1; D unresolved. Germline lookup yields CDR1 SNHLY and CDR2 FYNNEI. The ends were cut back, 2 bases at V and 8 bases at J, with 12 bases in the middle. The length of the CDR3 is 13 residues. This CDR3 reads CASSESRSKEAFF. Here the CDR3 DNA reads TGTGCCAGCAGTGAATCACGATCTAAGGAAGCTTTCTTT.

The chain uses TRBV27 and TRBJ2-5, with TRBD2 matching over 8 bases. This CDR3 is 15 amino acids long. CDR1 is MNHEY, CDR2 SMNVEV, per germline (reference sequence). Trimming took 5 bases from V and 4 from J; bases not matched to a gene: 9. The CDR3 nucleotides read TGTGCCAGCAGTAATAGGCGGGGGGTAGTAGAGACCCAGTACTTC. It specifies CASSNRRGVVETQYF.

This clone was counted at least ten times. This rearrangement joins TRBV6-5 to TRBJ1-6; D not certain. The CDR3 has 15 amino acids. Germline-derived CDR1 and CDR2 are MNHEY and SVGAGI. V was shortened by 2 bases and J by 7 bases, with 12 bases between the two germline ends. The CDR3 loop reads CASSYGLTTNSPLHF. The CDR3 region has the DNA TGTGCCAGCAGTTACGGTTTGACAACAAATTCACCCCTCCACTTT.

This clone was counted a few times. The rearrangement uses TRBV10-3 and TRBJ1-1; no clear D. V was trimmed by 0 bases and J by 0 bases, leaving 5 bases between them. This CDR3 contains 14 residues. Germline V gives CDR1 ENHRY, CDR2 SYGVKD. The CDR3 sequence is CAISESGMNTEAFF. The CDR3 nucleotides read TGTGCCATCAGTGAGTCGGGCATGAACACTGAAGCTTTCTTT.

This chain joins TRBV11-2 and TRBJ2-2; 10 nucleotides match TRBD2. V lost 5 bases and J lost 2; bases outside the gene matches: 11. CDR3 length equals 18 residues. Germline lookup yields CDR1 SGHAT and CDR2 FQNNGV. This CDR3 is CASSPRLLAGANTGELFF. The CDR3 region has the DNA TGTGCCAGCAGCCCCCGCCTTCTAGCGGGGGCCAACACCGGGGAGCTGTTTTTT. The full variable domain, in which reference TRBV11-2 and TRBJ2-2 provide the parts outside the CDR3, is EAGVAQSPRYKIIEKRQSVAFWCNPISGHATLYWYQQILGQGPKLLIQFQNNGVVDDSQLPKDRFSAERLKGVDSTLKIQPAKLEDSAVYLCASSPRLLAGANTGELFFGEGSRLTVL.

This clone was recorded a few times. The CDR3 nucleotides read TGTGCTAGTGGTCCCAGACTAGCGGGGTCCTACAATGAGCAGTTCTTC. Translating gives CASGPRLAGSYNEQFF. The chain has TRBV12-5 and TRBJ2-1; 11 nucleotides align to TRBD2. The germline V gene encodes CDR1 LGHNT and CDR2 FRNRAP. The CDR3 runs 16 residues. V shed 5 bases, J shed 1 base, and the junction held 4 bases outside the gene matches.

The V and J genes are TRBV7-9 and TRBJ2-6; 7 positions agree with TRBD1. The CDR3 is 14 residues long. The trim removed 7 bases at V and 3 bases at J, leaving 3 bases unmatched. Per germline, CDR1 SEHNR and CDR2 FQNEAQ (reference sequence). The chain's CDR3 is CASTDRVGANVLTF. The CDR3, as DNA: TGTGCCAGCACCGACAGGGTTGGGGCCAACGTCCTGACTTTC.

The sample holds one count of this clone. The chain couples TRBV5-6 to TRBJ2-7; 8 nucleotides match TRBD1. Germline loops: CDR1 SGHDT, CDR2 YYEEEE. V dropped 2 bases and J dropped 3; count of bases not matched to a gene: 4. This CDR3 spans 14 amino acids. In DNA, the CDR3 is TGTGCCAGCAGCTTAGGACAGGGCGACTACGAGCAGTACTTC. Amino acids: CASSLGQGDYEQYF.

The CDR3 DNA is TGTGCCAGCAGCGTAGGACAGGGTGGGGAAAAACTGTTTTTT. Translation: CASSVGQGGEKLFF. The chain couples TRBV9 to TRBJ1-4, with 7 bases lining up with TRBD1. With 0 bases clipped from V and 8 bases from J, the junction kept 4 bases outside the gene matches. The CDR3 has 14 amino acids. Germline assignment: CDR1 SGDLS and CDR2 YYNGEE.

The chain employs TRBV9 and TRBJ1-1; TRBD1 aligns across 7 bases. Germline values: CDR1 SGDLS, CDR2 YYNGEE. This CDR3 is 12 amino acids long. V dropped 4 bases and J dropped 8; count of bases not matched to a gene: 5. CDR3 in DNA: TGTGCCAGCAGCTCTGGGACAGCCGAAGCTTTCTTT. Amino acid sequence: CASSSGTAEAFF.

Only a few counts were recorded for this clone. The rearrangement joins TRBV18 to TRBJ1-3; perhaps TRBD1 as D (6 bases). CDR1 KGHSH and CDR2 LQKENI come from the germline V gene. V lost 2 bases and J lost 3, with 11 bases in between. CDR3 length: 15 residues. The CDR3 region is CASSPGGANGNTIYF. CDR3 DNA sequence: TGTGCCAGCTCACCAGGGGGCGCGAATGGAAACACCATATATTTT.

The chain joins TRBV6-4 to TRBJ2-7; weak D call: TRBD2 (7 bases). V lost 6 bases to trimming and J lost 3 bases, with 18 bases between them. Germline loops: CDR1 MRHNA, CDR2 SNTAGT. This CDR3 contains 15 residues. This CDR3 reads CASSLYRGGGYEQYF. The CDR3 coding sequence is TGTGCCAGCAGCCTTTACCGAGGGGGGGGCTACGAGCAGTACTTC.

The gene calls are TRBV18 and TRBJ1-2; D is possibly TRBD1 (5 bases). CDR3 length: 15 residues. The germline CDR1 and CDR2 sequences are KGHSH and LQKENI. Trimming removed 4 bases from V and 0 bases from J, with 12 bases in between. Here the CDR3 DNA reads TGTGCCAGCTCACAACTGGACACTGCTAACTATGGCTACACCTTC. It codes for CASSQLDTANYGYTF.

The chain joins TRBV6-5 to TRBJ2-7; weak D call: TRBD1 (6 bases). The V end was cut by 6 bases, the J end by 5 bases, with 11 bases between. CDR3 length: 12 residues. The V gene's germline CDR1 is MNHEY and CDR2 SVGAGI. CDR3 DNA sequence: TGTGCCAGCAGCCCAGGGGACCACGAGCAGTACTTC. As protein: CASSPGDHEQYF.

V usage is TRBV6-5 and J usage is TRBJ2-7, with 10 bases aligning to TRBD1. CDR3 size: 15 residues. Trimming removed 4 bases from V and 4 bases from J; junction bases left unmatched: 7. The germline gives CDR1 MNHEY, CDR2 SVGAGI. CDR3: CASSSPTGGKYEQYF. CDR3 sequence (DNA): TGTGCCAGCAGTTCCCCGACAGGGGGCAAGTACGAGCAGTACTTC.

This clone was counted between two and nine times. The CDR3 is CASSSTGYPYNEQFF. The CDR3 DNA sequence: TGCGCCAGCAGCTCCACAGGGTACCCCTACAATGAGCAGTTCTTC. The chain is built from TRBV5-1 and TRBJ2-1; perhaps TRBD1 as D (6 bases). Between the trimmed V and J ends, which lost 3 bases and 2 bases, there was a span of 12 bases. CDR3 size: 15 residues. CDR1 is SGHRS, CDR2 YFSETQ, per germline.

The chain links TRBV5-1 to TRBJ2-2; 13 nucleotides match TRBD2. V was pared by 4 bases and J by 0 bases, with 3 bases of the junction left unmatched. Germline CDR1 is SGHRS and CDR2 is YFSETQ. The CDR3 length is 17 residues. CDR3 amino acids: CASSGGTSGANTGELFF. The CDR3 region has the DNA TGCGCCAGCAGCGGAGGGACTAGCGGGGCGAACACCGGGGAGCTGTTTTTT.

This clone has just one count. The CDR3 region is CASSLLLGGEQYF. The CDR3 DNA reads TGTGCCAGCAGCTTACTGTTAGGGGGCGAGCAGTACTTC. This sequence joins TRBV7-9 and TRBJ2-7; TRBD1 is a possible D gene (6 bases). CDR3 length: 13 residues. The germline V and J ends were trimmed by 2 bases and 6 bases, with 11 bases remaining between them. Germline V CDR1 and CDR2: SEHNR, FQNEAQ (reference sequence).

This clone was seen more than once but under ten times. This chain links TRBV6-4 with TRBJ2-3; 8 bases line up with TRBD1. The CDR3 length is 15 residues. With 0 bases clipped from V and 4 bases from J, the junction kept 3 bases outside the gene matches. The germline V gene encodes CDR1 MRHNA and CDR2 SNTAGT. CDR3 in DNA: TGTGCCAGCAGTGACTCTGAACAGGGGGCAGATACGCAGTATTTT. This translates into CASSDSEQGADTQYF.

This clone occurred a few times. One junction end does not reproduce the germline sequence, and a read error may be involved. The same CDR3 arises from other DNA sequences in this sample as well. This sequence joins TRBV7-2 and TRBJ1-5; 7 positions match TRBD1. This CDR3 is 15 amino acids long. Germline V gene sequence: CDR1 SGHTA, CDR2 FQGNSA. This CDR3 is CASSLALGGGQPQHF. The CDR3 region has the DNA TGTGCCAGCAGCTTAGCTCTAGGGGGCGGTCAGCCCCAGCATTTC.